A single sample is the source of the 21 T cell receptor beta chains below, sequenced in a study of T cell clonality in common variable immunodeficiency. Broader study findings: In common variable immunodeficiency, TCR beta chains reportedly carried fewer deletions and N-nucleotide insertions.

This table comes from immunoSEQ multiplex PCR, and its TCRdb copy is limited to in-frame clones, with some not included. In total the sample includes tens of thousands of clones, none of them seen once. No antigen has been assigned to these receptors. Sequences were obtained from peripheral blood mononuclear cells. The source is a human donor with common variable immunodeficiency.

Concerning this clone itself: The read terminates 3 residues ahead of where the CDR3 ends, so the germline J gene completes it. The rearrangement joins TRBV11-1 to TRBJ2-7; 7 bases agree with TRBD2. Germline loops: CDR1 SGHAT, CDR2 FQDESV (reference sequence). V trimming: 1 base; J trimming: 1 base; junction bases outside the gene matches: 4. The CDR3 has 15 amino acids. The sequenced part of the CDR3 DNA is TGTGCCAGCAGCTTAGACCCTAGCGGATCCTACGAG. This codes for CASSLDPSGSYE. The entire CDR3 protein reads CASSLDPSGSYEQYF.

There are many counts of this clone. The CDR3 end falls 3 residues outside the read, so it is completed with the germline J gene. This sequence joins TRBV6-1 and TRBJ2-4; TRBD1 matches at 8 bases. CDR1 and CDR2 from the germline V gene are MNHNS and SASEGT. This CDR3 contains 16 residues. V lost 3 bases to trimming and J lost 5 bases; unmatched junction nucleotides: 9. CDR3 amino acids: CASSETGTGYQNIQYF. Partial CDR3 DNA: TGTGCCAGCAGTGAGACCGGGACAGGATACCAAAACATT.

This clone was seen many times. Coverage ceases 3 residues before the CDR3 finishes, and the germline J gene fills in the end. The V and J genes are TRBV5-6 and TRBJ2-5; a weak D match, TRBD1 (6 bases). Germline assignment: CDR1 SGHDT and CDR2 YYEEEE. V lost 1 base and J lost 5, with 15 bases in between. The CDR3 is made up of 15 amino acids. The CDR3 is CASSLLRTDSETQYF. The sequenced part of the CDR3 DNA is TGTGCCAGCAGCTTGCTACGGACAGATTCCGAGACC. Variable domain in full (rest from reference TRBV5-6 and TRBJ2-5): DAGVTQSPTHLIKTRGQQVTLRCSPKSGHDTVSWYQQALGQGPQFIFQYYEEEERQRGNFPDRFSGHQFPNYSSELNVNALLLGDSALYLCASSLLRTDSETQYFGPGTRLLVL.

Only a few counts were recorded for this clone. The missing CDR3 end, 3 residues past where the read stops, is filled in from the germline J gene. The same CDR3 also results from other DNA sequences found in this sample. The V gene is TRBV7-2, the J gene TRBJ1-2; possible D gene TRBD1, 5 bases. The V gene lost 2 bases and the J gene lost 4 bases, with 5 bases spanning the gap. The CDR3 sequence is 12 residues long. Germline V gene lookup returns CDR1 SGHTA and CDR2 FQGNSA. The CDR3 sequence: CASSLRGYGYTF. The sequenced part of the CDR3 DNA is TGTGCCAGCAGCTTAAGGGGCTATGGC.

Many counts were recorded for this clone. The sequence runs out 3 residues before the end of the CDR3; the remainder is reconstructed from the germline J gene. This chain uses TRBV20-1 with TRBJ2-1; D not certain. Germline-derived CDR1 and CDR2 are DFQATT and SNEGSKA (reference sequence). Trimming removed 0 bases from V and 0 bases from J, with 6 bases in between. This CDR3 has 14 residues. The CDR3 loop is CSARDHSSYNEQFF. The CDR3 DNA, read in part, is TGCAGTGCTAGAGATCACTCCTCCTACAATGAG.

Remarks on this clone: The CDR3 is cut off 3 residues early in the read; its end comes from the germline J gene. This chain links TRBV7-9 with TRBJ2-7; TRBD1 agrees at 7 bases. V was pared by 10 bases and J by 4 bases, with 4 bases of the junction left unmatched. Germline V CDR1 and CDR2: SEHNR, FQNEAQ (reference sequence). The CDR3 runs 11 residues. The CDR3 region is CATYRGYEQYF. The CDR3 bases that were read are TGTGCCACCTACAGGGGTTACGAG.

The DNA read from the CDR3 is TGTGCCAGCAGTGTTGGGGACAGAGGTCCCTACGAG. Translated, it gives CASSVGDRGPYE. The CDR3 in its entirety is CASSVGDRGPYEQYF. This chain links TRBV6-1 with TRBJ2-7, with TRBD1 identical over 7 bases. The CDR3 is cut off 3 residues early in the read; its end comes from the germline J gene. Unmatched junction bases numbered 8, after V lost 4 bases and J lost 2 bases. The germline V gene has CDR1 MNHNS and CDR2 SASEGT. The CDR3 sequence is 15 residues long.

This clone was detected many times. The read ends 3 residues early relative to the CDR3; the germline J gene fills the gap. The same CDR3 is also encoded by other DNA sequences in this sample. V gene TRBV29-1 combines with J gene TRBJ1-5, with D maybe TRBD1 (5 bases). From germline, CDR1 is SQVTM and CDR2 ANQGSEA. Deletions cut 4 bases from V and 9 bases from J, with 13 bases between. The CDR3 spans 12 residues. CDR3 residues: CSVGQFSGPQHF. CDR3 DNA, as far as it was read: TGCAGCGTTGGACAGTTCTCTGGGCCC.

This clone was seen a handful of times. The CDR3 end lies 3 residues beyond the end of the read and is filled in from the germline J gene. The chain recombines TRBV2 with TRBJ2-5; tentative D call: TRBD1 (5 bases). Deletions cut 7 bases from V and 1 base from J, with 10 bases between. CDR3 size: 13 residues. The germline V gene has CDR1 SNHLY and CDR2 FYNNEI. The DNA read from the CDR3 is TGTGCCAGCAACCAGGGCCCCCAAGAGACC. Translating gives CASNQGPQET. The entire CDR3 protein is CASNQGPQETQYF.

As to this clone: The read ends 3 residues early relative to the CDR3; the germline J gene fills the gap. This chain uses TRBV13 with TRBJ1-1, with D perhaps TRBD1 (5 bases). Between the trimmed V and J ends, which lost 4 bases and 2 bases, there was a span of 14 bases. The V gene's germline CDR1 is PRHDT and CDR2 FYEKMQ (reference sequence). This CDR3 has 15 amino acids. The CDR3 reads CASSSWGGPNTEAFF. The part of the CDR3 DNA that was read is TGTGCCAGCAGCTCCTGGGGGGGTCCCAACACTGAA.

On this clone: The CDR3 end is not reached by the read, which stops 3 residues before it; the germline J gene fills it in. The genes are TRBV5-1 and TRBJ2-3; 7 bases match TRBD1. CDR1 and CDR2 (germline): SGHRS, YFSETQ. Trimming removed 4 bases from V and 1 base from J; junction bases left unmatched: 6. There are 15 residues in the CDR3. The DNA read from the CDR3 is TGCGCCAGCAGCCTGAGGCAGGGGGGCACAGATACG. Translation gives CASSLRQGGTDT. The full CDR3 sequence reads CASSLRQGGTDTQYF.

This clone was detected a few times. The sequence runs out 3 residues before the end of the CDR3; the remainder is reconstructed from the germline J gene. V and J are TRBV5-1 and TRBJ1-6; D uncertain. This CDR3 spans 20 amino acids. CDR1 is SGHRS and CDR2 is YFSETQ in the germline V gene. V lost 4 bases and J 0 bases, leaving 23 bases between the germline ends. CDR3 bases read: TGCGCCAGCAGCCCGAAGCCCGCGGGCGGGAGGAGCTCCTATAATTCACCC. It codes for CASSPKPAGGRSSYNSP. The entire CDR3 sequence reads CASSPKPAGGRSSYNSPLHF.

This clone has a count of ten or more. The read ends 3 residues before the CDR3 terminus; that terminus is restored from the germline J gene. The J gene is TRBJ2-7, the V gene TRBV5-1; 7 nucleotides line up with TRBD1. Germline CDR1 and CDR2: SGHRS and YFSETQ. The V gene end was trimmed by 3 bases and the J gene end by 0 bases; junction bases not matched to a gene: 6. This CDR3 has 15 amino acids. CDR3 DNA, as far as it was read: TGCGCCAGCAGCTGGGCAACAGGGGCCTCCTACGAG. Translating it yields CASSWATGASYE. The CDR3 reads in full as CASSWATGASYEQYF. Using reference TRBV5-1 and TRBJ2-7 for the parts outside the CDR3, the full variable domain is KAGVTQTPRYLIKTRGQQVTLSCSPISGHRSVSWYQQTPGQGLQFLFEYFSETQRNKGNFPGRFSGRQFSNSRSEMNVSTLELGDSALYLCASSWATGASYEQYFGPGTRLTVT.

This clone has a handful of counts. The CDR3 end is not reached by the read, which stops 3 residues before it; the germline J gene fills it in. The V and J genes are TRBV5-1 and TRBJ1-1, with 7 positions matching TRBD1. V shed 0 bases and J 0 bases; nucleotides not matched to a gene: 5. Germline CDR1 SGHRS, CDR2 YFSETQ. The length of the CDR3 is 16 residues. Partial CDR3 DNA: TGCGCCAGCAGCTTGGAGGGACAGAGAATGAACACTGAA. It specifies CASSLEGQRMNTE. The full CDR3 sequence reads CASSLEGQRMNTEAFF.

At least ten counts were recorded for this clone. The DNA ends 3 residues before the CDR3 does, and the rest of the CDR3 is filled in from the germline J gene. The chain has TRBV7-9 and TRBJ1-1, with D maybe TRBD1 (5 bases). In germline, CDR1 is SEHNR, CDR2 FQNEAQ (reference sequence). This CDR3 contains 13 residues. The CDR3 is CASSLDWGVEAFF. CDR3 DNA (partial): TGTGCCAGCAGCTTAGACTGGGGGGTGGAA. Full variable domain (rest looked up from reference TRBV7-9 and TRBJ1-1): DTGVSQNPRHKITKRGQNVTFRCDPISEHNRLYWYRQTLGQGPEFLTYFQNEAQLEKSRLLSDRFSAERPKGSFSTLEIQRTEQGDSAMYLCASSLDWGVEAFFGQGTRLTVV.

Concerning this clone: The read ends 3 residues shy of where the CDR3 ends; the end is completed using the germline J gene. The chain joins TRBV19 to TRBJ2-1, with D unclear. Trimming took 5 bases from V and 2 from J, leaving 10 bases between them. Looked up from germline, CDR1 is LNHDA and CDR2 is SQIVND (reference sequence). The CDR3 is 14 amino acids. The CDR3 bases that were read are TGTGCCAGTAGTTTGGGCCAAGCCTACAATGAG. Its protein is CASSLGQAYNE. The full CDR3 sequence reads CASSLGQAYNEQFF.

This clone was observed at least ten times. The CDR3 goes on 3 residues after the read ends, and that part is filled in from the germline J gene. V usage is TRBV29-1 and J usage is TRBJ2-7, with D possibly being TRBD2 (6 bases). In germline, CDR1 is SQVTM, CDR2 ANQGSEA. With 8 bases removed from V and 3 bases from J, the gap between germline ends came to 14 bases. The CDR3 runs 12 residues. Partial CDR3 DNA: TGCAGCTACCGGAGGGGTAACTACGAG. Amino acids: CSYRRGNYE. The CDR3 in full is CSYRRGNYEQYF.

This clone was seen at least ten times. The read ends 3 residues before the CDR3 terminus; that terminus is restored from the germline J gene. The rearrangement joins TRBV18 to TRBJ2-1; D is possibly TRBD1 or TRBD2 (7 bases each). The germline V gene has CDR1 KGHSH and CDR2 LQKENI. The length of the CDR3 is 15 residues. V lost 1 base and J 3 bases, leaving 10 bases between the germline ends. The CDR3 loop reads CASSPQRDSYNEQFF. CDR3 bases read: TGTGCCAGCTCACCACAGCGGGACAGCTACAATGAG.

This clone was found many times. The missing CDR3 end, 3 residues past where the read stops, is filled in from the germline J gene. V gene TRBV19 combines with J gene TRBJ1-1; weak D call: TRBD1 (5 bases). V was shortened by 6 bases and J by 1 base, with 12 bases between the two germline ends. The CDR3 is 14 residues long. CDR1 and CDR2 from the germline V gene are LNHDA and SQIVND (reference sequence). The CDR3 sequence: CASRWAGRNTEAFF. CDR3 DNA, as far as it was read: TGTGCCAGTAGATGGGCAGGGAGGAACACTGAA.

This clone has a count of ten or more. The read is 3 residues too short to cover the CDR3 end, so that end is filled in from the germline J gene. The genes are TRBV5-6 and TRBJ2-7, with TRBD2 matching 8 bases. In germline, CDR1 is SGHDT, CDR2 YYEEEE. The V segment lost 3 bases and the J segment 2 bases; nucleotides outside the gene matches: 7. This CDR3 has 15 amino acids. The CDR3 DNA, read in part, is TGTGCCAGCAGCTCCAGTCCGGGACTAGCCTACGAG. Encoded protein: CASSSSPGLAYE. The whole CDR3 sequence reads CASSSSPGLAYEQYF.

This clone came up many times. CDR3 region: CSAREIIQGDGYTF. Partial CDR3 DNA: TGCAGTGCTAGAGAAATAATTCAGGGGGATGGC. This chain joins TRBV20-1 and TRBJ1-2, with 7 bases fitting TRBD1. The read comes to an end 3 residues before the CDR3 does, leaving the germline J gene to fill in the end. V lost 0 bases to trimming and J lost 6 bases; unmatched junction nucleotides: 7. In germline, CDR1 is DFQATT, CDR2 SNEGSKA (reference sequence). This CDR3 region has 14 residues.